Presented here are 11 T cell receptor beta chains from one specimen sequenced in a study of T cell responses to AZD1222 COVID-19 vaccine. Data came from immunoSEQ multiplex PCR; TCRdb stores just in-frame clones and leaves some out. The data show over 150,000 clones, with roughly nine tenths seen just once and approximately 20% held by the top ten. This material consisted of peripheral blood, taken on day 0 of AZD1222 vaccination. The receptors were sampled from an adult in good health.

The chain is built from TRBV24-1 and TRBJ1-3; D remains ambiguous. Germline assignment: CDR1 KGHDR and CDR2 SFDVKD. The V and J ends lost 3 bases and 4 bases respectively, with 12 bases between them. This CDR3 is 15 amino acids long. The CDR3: CATSDSTLLGNTIYF. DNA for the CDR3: TGTGCCACCAGTGATAGTACACTCCTCGGAAACACCATATATTTT.

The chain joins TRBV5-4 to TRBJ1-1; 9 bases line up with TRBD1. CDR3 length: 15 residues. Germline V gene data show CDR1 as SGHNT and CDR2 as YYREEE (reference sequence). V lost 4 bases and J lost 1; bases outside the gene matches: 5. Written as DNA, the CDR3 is TGTGCCAGCAGCCCGGGGACAGGGACGAACACTGAAGCTTTCTTT. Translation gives CASSPGTGTNTEAFF.

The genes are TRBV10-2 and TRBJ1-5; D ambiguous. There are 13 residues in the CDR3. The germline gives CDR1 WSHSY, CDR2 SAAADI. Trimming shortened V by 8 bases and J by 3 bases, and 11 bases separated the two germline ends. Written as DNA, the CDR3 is TGCGCCAGCGGAGGGAGCCTCAATCAGCCCCAGCATTTT. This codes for CASGGSLNQPQHF.

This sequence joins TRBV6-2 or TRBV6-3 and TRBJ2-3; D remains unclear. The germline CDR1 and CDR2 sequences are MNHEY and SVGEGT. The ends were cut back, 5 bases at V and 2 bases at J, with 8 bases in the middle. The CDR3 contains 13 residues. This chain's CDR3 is CASSRTYTDTQYF. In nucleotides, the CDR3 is TGTGCCAGCAGTCGGACCTACACAGATACGCAGTATTTT.

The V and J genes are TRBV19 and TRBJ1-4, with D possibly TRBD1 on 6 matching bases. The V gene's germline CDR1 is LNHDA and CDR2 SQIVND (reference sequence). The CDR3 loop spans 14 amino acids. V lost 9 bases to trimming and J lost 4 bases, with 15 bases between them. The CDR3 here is CASQRGGLNEKLFF. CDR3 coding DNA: TGTGCCAGCCAGCGTGGGGGGCTTAATGAAAAACTGTTTTTT. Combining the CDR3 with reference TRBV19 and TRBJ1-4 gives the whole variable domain DGGITQSPKYLFRKEGQNVTLSCEQNLNHDAMYWYRQDPGQGLRLIYYSQIVNDFQKGDIAEGYSVSREKKESFPLTVTSAQKNPTAFYLCASQRGGLNEKLFFGSGTQLSVL.

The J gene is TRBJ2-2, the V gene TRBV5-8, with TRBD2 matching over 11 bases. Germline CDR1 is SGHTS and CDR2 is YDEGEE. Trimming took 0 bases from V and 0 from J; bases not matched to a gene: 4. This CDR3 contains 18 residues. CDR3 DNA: TGTGCCAGCAGCTTGGCCGCTAGCGGGAGGACGAACACCGGGGAGCTGTTTTTT. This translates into CASSLAASGRTNTGELFF.

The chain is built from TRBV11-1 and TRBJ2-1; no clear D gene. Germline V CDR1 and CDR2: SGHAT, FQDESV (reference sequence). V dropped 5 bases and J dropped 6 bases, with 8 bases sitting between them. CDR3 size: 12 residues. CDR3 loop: CASSLNSNEQFF. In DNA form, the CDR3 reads TGTGCCAGCAGCCTAAATAGCAATGAGCAGTTCTTC.

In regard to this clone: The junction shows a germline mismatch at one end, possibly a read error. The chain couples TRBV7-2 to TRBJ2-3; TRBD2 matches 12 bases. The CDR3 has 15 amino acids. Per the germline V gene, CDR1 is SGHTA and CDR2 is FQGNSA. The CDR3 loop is CASRSTSGGGDTQYF. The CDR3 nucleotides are TGCGCCAGCAGGTCGACTAGCGGGGGTGGTGATACGCAGTATTTT.

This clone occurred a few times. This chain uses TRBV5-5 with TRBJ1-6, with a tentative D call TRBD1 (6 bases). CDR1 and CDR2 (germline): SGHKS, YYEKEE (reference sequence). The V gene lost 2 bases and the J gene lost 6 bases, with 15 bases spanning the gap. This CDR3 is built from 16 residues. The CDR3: CASSFSASRGNSPLHF. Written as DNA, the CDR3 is TGTGCCAGCAGCTTTAGTGCGTCCAGGGGTAATTCACCCCTCCACTTT.

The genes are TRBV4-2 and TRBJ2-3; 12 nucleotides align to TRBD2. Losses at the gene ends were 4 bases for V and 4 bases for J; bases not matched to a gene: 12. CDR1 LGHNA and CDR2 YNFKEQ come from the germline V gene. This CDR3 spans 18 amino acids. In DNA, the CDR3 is TGTGCCAGCAGCCCGGACCCTAGCGGGGGGGTGCTCTCAGATACGCAGTATTTT. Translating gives CASSPDPSGGVLSDTQYF.

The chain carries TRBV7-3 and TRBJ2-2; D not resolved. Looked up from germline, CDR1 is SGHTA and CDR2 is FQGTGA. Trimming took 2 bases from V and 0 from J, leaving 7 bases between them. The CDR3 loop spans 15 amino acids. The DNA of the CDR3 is TGTGCCAGCAGCTTAGGTCGCGCGAACACCGGGGAGCTGTTTTTT. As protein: CASSLGRANTGELFF.